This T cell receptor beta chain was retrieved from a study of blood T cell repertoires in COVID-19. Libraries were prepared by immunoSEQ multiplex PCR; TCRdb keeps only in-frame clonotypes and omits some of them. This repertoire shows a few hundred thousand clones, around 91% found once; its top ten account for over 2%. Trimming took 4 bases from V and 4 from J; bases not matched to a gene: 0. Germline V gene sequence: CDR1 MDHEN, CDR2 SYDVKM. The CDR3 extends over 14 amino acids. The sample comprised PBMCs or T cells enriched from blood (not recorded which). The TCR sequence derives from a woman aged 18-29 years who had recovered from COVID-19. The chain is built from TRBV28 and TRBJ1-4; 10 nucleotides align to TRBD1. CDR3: CASSWTGGNEKLFF. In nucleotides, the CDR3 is TGTGCCAGCAGTTGGACAGGGGGTAATGAAAAACTGTTTTTT.